This T cell receptor beta chain was sequenced in a study of CD8+CD57+ T cells in acquired aplastic anemia (dated by TCRdb to about 2018). For the wider study: A mean of approximately 2.9 ug of DNA, ranging from roughly 0.2 to 27.4 ug, was extracted from sorted CD4+ and CD8+ cells. An average of around 10 million reads for CD4+ cells and 11.0 million reads for CD8+ cells was obtained from healthy donor samples.

Spanning cysteine to phenylalanine, the CDR3 consists of 15 amino acids. The kept DNA is CDR3 alone, 45 bases in frame from the first base. The germline V gene yields MGHRA for CDR1 and YSYEKL for CDR2. V gives up 1 base and J gives up 3 bases, and the segment between their germline ends measures 10 bases. Beyond this particular receptor, the publication reports: Although 25 to 30 CD8+ CDR3 sequences were shared by patients and controls, these sequences appeared highly expressed in patients and within the immunodominant clones of patients. CD8+ Simpson's diversity did not differ significantly between patients and healthy controls (P=0.060).

In this study, sorted CD4+ and CD8+ T cells from the blood of healthy subjects and of severe aplastic anemia patients had their TCR repertoires deep-sequenced. Ficoll-Paque density gradient centrifugation was used to isolate peripheral blood mononuclear cells. Before DNA extraction, CD4+ and CD8+ T cells were sorted by FACS or by magnetic beads. TCR beta VDJ combination and CDR3 sequence profiling used genomic DNA as the template. TCR repertoire sequencing was run on an Illumina HiSeq 2000. The authors' analysis ran thus. TRBV/TRBJ rearrangement plots, CDR3 size and DJ length profiles, and Simpson's diversity index were used to evaluate the repertoires. The most abundant DNA sequence in the deep sequencing data was defined as the immunodominant clone. CDR3 amino acid sequences were screened for sharing across subjects and compared with published repertoires and the VDJdb database. TCRdb passed the public sequencing reads through fastp at Q25 and MiXCR, retaining productive beta sequences. Identical CDR3 protein sequences are pooled into one entry, listed with their most common genes and DNA. It is TCRdb's table, rather than the study itself, that gives the V and J calls and clone size. Here the sample has around 200,000 distinct CDR3 sequences; 61% occur a single time. The ten largest clones capture 25% to 35% of the sample.

This clonotype was recorded at least ten times. Its antigen has not been determined. No much larger clone exists at a distance of one base, and base qualities are not known. The source of this sequence is a human donor in good health. Sequencing was carried out using sorted CD4+, CD8+, or CD8+CD57+ T cells (not recorded which) from PBMCs. The V gene is TRBV4-1 and the J gene is TRBJ2-1, with no confidently assigned D gene. At the DNA level, the sequence is TGCGCCAGCAGCCAAGCCGCCCCTTTCTACAATGAGCAGTTCTTC. It specifies CASSQAAPFYNEQFF.